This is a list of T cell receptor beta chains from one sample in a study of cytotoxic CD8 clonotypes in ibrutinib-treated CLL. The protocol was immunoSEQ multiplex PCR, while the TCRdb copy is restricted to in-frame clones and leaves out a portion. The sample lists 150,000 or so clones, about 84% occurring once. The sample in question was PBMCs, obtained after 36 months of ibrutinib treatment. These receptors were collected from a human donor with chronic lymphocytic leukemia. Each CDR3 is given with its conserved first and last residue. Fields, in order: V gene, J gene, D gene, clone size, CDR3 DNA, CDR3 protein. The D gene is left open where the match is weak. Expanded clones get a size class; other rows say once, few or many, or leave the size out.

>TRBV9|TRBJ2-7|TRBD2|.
TGTGCCAGCAGCCGTGGACTAGCGGGAGCCTACGAGCAGTACTTC
CASSRGLAGAYEQYF
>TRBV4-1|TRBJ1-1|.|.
TGCGCCAGCAGCCAAGATCCCAGGAACACTGAAGCTTTCTTT
CASSQDPRNTEAFF
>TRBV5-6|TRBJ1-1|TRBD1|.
TGTGCCAGCAGCACTCGACAGGGGCGCTTCGCTGAAGCTTTCTTT
CASSTRQGRFAEAFF
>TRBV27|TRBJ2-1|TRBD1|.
TGTGCCAGCAGTTGGACAGGCTCCTACAATGAGCAGTTCTTC
CASSWTGSYNEQFF
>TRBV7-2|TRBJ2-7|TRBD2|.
TGTGCCAGCAGCCGCCGCGGGGGGGCGTTCGAGCAGTACTTC
CASSRRGGAFEQYF
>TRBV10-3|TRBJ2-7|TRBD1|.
TGTGCCATCAGTGAGTCTTGGACAGGGGGCGGATACGAGCAGTACTTC
CAISESWTGGGYEQYF
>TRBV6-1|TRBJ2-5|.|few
TGTGCCAGCACCCTAAGTAGGGACCAAGAGACCCAGTACTTC
CASTLSRDQETQYF
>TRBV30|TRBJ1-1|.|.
TGTGCCTGGAGTGGTGGTAATGAAGCTTTCTTT
CAWSGGNEAFF
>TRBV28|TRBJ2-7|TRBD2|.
TGTGCCAGCAGTCGGACTAGCGGGAGGAACGAGCAGTACTTC
CASSRTSGRNEQYF
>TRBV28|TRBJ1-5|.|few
TGTGCCAGCAGTTTCCAGGGAAATCAGCCCCAGCATTTT
CASSFQGNQPQHF
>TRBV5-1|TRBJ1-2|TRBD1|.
TGCGCCAGCAGCCAGGGACAGCTTTATGGCTACACCTTC
CASSQGQLYGYTF
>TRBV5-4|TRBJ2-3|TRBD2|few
TGTGCCAGCAGCTTGGATGTGACTAGCATCGATACGCAGTATTTT
CASSLDVTSIDTQYF
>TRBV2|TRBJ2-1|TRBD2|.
TGTGCCAGCAGTACATCGGGACTAGCGGGAGTTTCCTCCTACAATGAGCAGTTCTTC
CASSTSGLAGVSSYNEQFF
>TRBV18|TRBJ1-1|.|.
TGTGCCAGCTCACCACAAATCCAGGGCACTGAAGCTTTCTTT
CASSPQIQGTEAFF
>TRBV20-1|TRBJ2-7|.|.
TGCAGTGCTAAGGATCCCCCTGAGCAGTACTTC
CSAKDPPEQYF
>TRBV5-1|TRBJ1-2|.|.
TGCGCCAGCAGCGGCGGGACACGAAATGGCTACACCTTC
CASSGGTRNGYTF
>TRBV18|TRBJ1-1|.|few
TGTGCCAGCTCACTGGTAGGGGGTGGCCAGACTGAAGCTTTCTTT
CASSLVGGGQTEAFF
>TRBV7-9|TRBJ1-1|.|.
TGTGCCAGCAGCCTTCTCCCCTTGAACACTGAAGCTTTCTTT
CASSLLPLNTEAFF
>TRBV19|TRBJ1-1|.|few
TGTGCCAGTAGGATCACAGGTCTGAACACTGAAGCTTTCTTT
CASRITGLNTEAFF
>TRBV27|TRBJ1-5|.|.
TGTGCCAGCAGTCCTACCCTCTGGGGCAATCAGCCCCAGCATTTT
CASSPTLWGNQPQHF
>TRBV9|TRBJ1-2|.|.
TGTGCCAGCAGCGTAGCTCTGGGGCCCAACTATGGCTACACCTTC
CASSVALGPNYGYTF
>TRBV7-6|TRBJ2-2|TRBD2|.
TGTGCCAGCAGCTTAGGTGGCGGGAGAGCGGCCGGGGAGCTGTTTTTT
CASSLGGGRAAGELFF
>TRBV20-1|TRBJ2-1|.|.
TGCAGTGCGCCGAGGGGAGCGGGGCAGTTCTTC
CSAPRGAGQFF
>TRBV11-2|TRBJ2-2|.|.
TGTGCCAGCAGCTTACAGCACACCGGGGAGCTGTTTTTT
CASSLQHTGELFF
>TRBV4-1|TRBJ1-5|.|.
TGCGCCAGCAGCCAAGAATGGGCAGGGAATGAGCCCCAGCATTTT
CASSQEWAGNEPQHF